This passage covers 10 T cell receptor beta chains from one sample sequenced in a study of identical twins. TCRdb recomputed calls from the 5' RACE reads with MiXCR, one row per CDR3 protein. The sample has roughly 490,000 distinct CDR3 sequences; 13% to 15% are singletons. These records were also assigned to another study, of yellow fever vaccine responses in identical twins.

Sequencing was carried out using CD4+ T cells sorted from blood. The receptors come from a woman aged 18-35 years in good health.

In this sample, this clonotype turned up many times. The V call is TRBV20-1, the J call TRBJ2-1, with 10 nucleotides matching TRBD2. There are 15 residues in the CDR3. The trim removed 3 bases at V and 5 bases at J, leaving 7 bases unmatched. CDR1 and CDR2 (germline): DFQATT, SNEGSKA (reference sequence). CDR3 coding DNA: TGCAGTGCTAGCCCCGGGACTAGCGTAAACAATGAGCAGTTCTTC. This sequence encodes CSASPGTSVNNEQFF.

This clonotype was recorded a few times. This chain connects TRBV4-1 to TRBJ1-2; D unresolved. Trimming shortened V by 0 bases and J by 4 bases, and 12 bases separated the two germline ends. The CDR3 totals 15 residues. CDR1 and CDR2 from the germline V gene are MGHRA and YSYEKL. CDR3 sequence reads: CASSQDRHSFYGYTF. Written as DNA, the CDR3 is TGCGCCAGCAGCCAAGACAGACACTCCTTCTATGGCTACACCTTC.

The J gene is TRBJ2-2, the V gene TRBV19; D unclear. CDR3 size: 16 residues. Germline V gene lookup returns CDR1 LNHDA and CDR2 SQIVND (reference sequence). V lost 4 bases and J 3 bases, leaving 15 bases between the germline ends. The CDR3 here is CASSTRAGGDTGELFF. Written as DNA, the CDR3 is TGTGCCAGTAGTACAAGGGCTGGCGGAGACACCGGGGAGCTGTTTTTT.

The chain employs TRBV20-1 and TRBJ2-7; 13 bases match TRBD2. Trimming at V came to 5 bases and at J to 2 bases, leaving 6 bases not matched to a gene. The CDR3 has 15 residues. The V gene's germline CDR1 is DFQATT and CDR2 SNEGSKA (reference sequence). The DNA for the CDR3 is TGCAGTGCTGGGACTAGCGGGAAGGGGGCCTACGAGCAGTACTTC. It yields the protein CSAGTSGKGAYEQYF.

The rearrangement links TRBV5-1 to TRBJ1-1; maybe TRBD1 (6 bases). V lost 4 bases and J 8 bases, leaving 12 bases between the germline ends. Germline CDR1 and CDR2: SGHRS and YFSETQ. The CDR3 spans 12 residues. CDR3 protein: CASSADRHEAFF. The CDR3, as DNA: TGCGCCAGCAGCGCGGACAGACACGAAGCTTTCTTT.

In this sample, this clonotype turned up a few times. The rearrangement joins TRBV7-9 to TRBJ2-7, with D maybe TRBD2 (6 bases). Germline loops: CDR1 SEHNR, CDR2 FQNEAQ (reference sequence). V lost 8 bases and J 3 bases, leaving 14 bases between the germline ends. There are 13 residues in the CDR3. The CDR3 reads CASAEGNNYEQYF. For the CDR3, the DNA is TGTGCCAGCGCGGAGGGGAACAACTACGAGCAGTACTTC.

This chain links TRBV20-1 with TRBJ2-2; D is perhaps TRBD2 (7 bases). The ends were cut back, 4 bases at V and 5 bases at J, with 23 bases in the middle. The CDR3 runs to 17 residues. Germline-derived CDR1 and CDR2 are DFQATT and SNEGSKA (reference sequence). The CDR3 coding sequence is TGCAGTGCTACGCCACTTTTTGGGGGGGCGGAGACCGGGGAGCTGTTTTTT. It encodes CSATPLFGGAETGELFF.

This clonotype occurred a few times. The CDR3 bases are TGTGCCAGCAGCTGGGAGCCTCCACAAGAGACCCAGTACTTC. Amino acid sequence: CASSWEPPQETQYF. The chain uses TRBV5-5 and TRBJ2-5; possibly TRBD2 for D (5 bases). The ends were cut back, 3 bases at V and 2 bases at J, with 11 bases in the middle. Germline CDR1 and CDR2: SGHKS and YYEKEE (reference sequence). This CDR3 has 14 residues.

This chain links TRBV29-1 with TRBJ2-1, with 8 nucleotides matching TRBD2. The CDR3 extends over 14 amino acids. V gave up 7 bases and J gave up 5 bases; unmatched junction bases: 10. Per the germline V gene, CDR1 is SQVTM and CDR2 is ANQGSEA. CDR3 sequence (DNA): TGCAGCGGCCAGCGGGGGCTCGCGCACAATGAGCAGTTCTTC. As protein: CSGQRGLAHNEQFF.

J is TRBJ2-1 and V is TRBV7-3, with 7 bases matching TRBD1. The CDR3 has 15 amino acids. The trim removed 5 bases at V and 5 bases at J, leaving 9 bases unmatched. Germline loops: CDR1 SGHTA, CDR2 FQGTGA. The CDR3: CASSRKWGTDNEQFF. In DNA form, the CDR3 reads TGTGCCAGCAGCCGAAAATGGGGGACAGACAATGAGCAGTTCTTC.